This T cell receptor (beta chain) was sequenced in a study of T-cell memory formation after mild COVID-19. Each CDR3 protein is one row after TCRdb ran MiXCR on the 5' RACE reads. Here the sample spans approximately 45,000 distinct CDR3 sequences, roughly 7.2% being singletons. This clonotype has a handful of counts. This CDR3 contains 15 residues. V dropped 5 bases and J dropped 4; count of bases not matched to a gene: 8. Germline V CDR1 and CDR2: SGHTA, FQGTGA. The material sequenced was PBMCs or a T cell subset sorted from them (not recorded which). The source of this sequence is an adult who had mild COVID-19 (a few samples of this study predate the infection). Cell type and time point are not known. The V call is TRBV7-3, the J call TRBJ2-7; 10 bases map to TRBD2. CDR3 in amino acids: CASSLQREGGYEQYF. The CDR3 bases are TGTGCCAGCAGCCTCCAGCGGGAGGGCGGGTACGAGCAGTACTTC. The variable domain in full, completed from reference TRBV7-3 and TRBJ2-7, reads GAGVSQTPSNKVTEKGKYVELRCDPISGHTALYWYRQSLGQGPEFLIYFQGTGAADDSGLPNDRFFAVRPEGSVSTLKIQRTERGDSAVYLCASSLQREGGYEQYFGPGTRLTVT.